This TCR beta chain was recorded in a study of blood T cell repertoires in COVID-19. Assay used: immunoSEQ multiplex PCR; TCRdb lists only in-frame clones, some missing. The sample yields about 290,000 clones, around 85% seen once. V lost 5 bases to trimming and J lost 5 bases; unmatched junction nucleotides: 9. The V gene's germline CDR1 is SEHNR and CDR2 FQNEAQ (reference sequence). The CDR3 runs to 16 residues. The sequencing sample was made of peripheral blood. This clonotype was sampled from a woman in her forties or fifties with active or convalescent COVID-19. The J gene is TRBJ2-3, the V gene TRBV7-9; 11 bases map to TRBD2. The chain's CDR3 is CASSRTSGRFVDTQYF. In DNA, the CDR3 is TGTGCCAGCAGCCGAACTAGCGGGAGATTCGTAGATACGCAGTATTTT.